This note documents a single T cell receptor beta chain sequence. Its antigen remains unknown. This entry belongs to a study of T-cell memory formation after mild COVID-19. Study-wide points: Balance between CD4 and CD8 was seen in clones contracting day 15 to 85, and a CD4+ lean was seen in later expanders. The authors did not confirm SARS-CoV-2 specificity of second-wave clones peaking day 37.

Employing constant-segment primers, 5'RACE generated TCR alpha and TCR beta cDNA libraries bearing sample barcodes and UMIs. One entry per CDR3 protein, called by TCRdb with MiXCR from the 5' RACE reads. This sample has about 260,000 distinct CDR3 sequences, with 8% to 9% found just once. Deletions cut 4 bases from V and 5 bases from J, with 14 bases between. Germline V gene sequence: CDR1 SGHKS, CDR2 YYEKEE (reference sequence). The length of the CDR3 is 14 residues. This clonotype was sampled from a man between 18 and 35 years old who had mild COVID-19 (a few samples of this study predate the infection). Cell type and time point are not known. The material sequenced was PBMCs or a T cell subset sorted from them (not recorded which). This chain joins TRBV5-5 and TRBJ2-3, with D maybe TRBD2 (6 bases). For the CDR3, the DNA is TGTGCCAGCAGCCCCCCGGGACTGCTAGATACGCAGTATTTT. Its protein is CASSPPGLLDTQYF. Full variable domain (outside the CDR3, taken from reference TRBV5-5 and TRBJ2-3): DAGVTQSPTHLIKTRGQQVTLRCSPISGHKSVSWYQQVLGQGPQFIFQYYEKEERGRGNFPDRFSARQFPNYSSELNVNALLLGDSALYLCASSPPGLLDTQYFGPGTRLTVL.